These T cell receptor beta chains were read from a single sample in a study of shared clonotypes between healthy human individuals. Here immunoSEQ multiplex PCR was the method, and the copy in TCRdb shows in-frame clones only, minus some. The sample carries fewer than 700,000 clones, roughly four fifths recorded once. Sequencing input: PBMCs. All receptors come from a woman aged 40 to 55 in good health. Some clones in this sample may be carry-over from other donors' samples. Each CDR3 is given with its conserved first and last residue. A D gene is named only where the DNA matches it firmly. Not every row has a clone size; where given, it reads once, few, many or a size class.

D	size	V	J	DNA	CDR3
-	-	TRBV6-1	TRBJ2-5	TGTGCCAGCAGTGGCTTATTGTACCAAGAGACCCAGTACTTC	CASSGLLYQETQYF
TRBD1	-	TRBV5-6	TRBJ1-1	TGTGCCAGCAGCTTCGGGACAGGGTATAGTAGCACTGAAGCTCTCTTT	CASSFGTGYSSTEALF
-	-	TRBV9	TRBJ1-1	TGTGCCAGCAGCGAGGGGGTAGGCACTGAAGCTTTCTTT	CASSEGVGTEAFF
-	few	TRBV18	TRBJ1-3	TGTGCCAGCTCAAGAAGCTCTGGAAACACCATATATTTT	CASSRSSGNTIYF
-	-	TRBV7-9	TRBJ2-1	TGTGCCAGCAGCTACGGTAGTTTCGGTGAGCAGTTCTTC	CASSYGSFGEQFF
-	once	TRBV2	TRBJ1-1	TGTGCCAGCAGTGAATCCCAGGGGTTTGGCACTGAAGCTTTCTTT	CASSESQGFGTEAFF
TRBD2	-	TRBV7-9	TRBJ2-7	TGTGCCAGCAGCTTCCTAGCGGGAGGCCACGAGCAGTACTTC	CASSFLAGGHEQYF
-	once	TRBV5-1	TRBJ2-7	TGCGCCAGCAGCCTACCACAGGGCTACGAGCAGTACTTC	CASSLPQGYEQYF
-	-	TRBV25-1	TRBJ2-7	TGTGCCAGCAGCCGGGCCGGAAGCTCCTACGAGCAGTACTTC	CASSRAGSSYEQYF
TRBD1	-	TRBV27	TRBJ2-7	TGCGCCAGCAGGGACAGGGGGTGGGGGGAAACCTACGAGCAGTACTTC	CASRDRGWGETYEQYF
-	-	TRBV6-5	TRBJ1-3	TGTGCCAGCAGTTTTGGTGTGACCTCTGGAAACACCATATATTTT	CASSFGVTSGNTIYF
TRBD2	-	TRBV19	TRBJ2-7	TGTGCCAGTAGTATGTGGAAGTCAAGCGGGAACGGCTACGAGCAGTACTTC	CASSMWKSSGNGYEQYF
-	-	TRBV4-1	TRBJ2-1	TGCGCCAGCAGCCACGCCTCTATTAGCGCCCCCCCGGAGGATGAGCAGTTCTTC	CASSHASISAPPEDEQFF
-	-	TRBV30	TRBJ1-3	TGTGCCTGGAGGGTCGGAAACACCATATATTTT	CAWRVGNTIYF
-	once	TRBV5-6	TRBJ2-3	TGTGCCAGCAGCTTCACTAATACAAGAAATACGCAGTATTTT	CASSFTNTRNTQYF
-	-	TRBV7-9	TRBJ2-3	TGTGCCAGCAGCCCGACATCCAGAACTAGCACAGATACGCAGTATTTT	CASSPTSRTSTDTQYF
TRBD2	-	TRBV5-4	TRBJ2-1	TGTGCCAGCAGCTCAGCGGGAGGGAATGAGCAGTTCTTC	CASSSAGGNEQFF
-	-	TRBV30	TRBJ2-3	TGTGCCTGGAGACAACGAGGAGTTGATACGCAGTATTTT	CAWRQRGVDTQYF
-	-	TRBV5-5	TRBJ2-3	TGTGCCAGCAGCTTCGCCATAAGCACAGATACGCAGTATTTT	CASSFAISTDTQYF
-	-	TRBV6-6	TRBJ1-1	TGTGCCAGCAGAGGGGAGGTTGGGGACGAAGCTTTCTTT	CASRGEVGDEAFF
TRBD1	-	TRBV7-9	TRBJ2-7	TGTGCCAGCAGCTTCGGGACAGGGGCCCACGAGCAGTACTTC	CASSFGTGAHEQYF
TRBD2	-	TRBV5-4	TRBJ2-7	TGTGCCAGCAGCGGCGGGACTAGCGGCCTGCAGTACTTC	CASSGGTSGLQYF
-	-	TRBV25-1	TRBJ1-5	TGTGCCAGCAGGGGTGATGGGGTGGCCCAGCATTTT	CASRGDGVAQHF
TRBD1	-	TRBV7-2	TRBJ2-7	TGTGCCAGCAGAAAAGACAGGGGAGAATCCTACGAGCAGTACTTC	CASRKDRGESYEQYF
TRBD2	-	TRBV11-2	TRBJ2-7	TGTGCCAGCAGTCTAACTAGCGGCTCCTACGAGCAGTACTTC	CASSLTSGSYEQYF
-	-	TRBV14	TRBJ1-5	TGTGCCAGCAGTCGAGGGTTTAATCAGCCCCAGCATTTT	CASSRGFNQPQHF
TRBD2	-	TRBV6-6	TRBJ2-7	TGTGCCAGCAGTTACTATGCGGGGGGATACGAGCAGTACTTC	CASSYYAGGYEQYF
TRBD2	few	TRBV7-9	TRBJ2-5	TGTGCCAGCAGCTTGGGGACTAGCGGGAGATCAGAGACCCAGTACTTC	CASSLGTSGRSETQYF
-	few	TRBV5-4	TRBJ2-3	TGTGCCAGCAGCTTAGACAGCTCAGATACGCAGTATTTT	CASSLDSSDTQYF
-	-	TRBV10-1	TRBJ2-2	TGCGCCAGCAGTCGGGACTTGAACACCGGGGAGCTGTTTTTT	CASSRDLNTGELFF
-	-	TRBV7-2	TRBJ2-2	TGTGCCAGCAGCTTTCGGTCCCGGTCTCTAGGCACCGGGGAGCTGTTTTTT	CASSFRSRSLGTGELFF
-	-	TRBV10-3	TRBJ1-6	TGTGCCATCAGTCAGGGGTTGGGAAATTCACCCCTCCACTTT	CAISQGLGNSPLHF
TRBD1	-	TRBV7-6	TRBJ2-7	TGTGCCAGCAGCTTAGCCAAGAGAGGTCGGGGACAGGGATACGAGCAGTACTTC	CASSLAKRGRGQGYEQYF